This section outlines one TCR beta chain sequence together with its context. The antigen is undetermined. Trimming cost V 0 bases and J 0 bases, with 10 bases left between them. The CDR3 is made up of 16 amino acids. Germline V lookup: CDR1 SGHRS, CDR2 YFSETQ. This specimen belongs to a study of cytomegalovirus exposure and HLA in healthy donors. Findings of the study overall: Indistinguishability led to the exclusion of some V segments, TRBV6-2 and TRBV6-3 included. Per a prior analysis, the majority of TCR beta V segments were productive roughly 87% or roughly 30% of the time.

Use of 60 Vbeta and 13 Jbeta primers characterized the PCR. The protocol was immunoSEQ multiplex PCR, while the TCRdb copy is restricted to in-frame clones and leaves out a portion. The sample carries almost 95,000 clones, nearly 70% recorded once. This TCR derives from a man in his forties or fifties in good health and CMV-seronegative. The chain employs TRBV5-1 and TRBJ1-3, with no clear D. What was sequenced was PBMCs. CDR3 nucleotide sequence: TGCGCCAGCAGCTTGGGGCAGTGGAGCTCTGGAAACACCATATATTTT. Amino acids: CASSLGQWSSGNTIYF. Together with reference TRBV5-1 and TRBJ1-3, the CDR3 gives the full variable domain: KAGVTQTPRYLIKTRGQQVTLSCSPISGHRSVSWYQQTPGQGLQFLFEYFSETQRNKGNFPGRFSGRQFSNSRSEMNVSTLELGDSALYLCASSLGQWSSGNTIYFGEGSWLTVV.